This is a list of T cell receptor beta chains from one sample in a study of PD-L1 blockade in urothelial cancer. The repertoire was sequenced with immunoSEQ multiplex PCR; TCRdb's copy has only in-frame clones and lacks some. The sample records approximately 71,000 clones, 84% being singletons. The sample in question was PBMCs, obtained around atezolizumab (anti-PD-L1) treatment. The receptors originated from a woman in her 70s with urothelial cancer. Both conserved end residues are part of each CDR3. A D gene is named only where the DNA matches it firmly.

j_gene	v_gene	d_gene	CDR3aa	CDR3nt
TRBJ1-2	TRBV19	TRBD1	CASSDGAGGDYGYTF	TGTGCCAGTAGTGACGGGGCAGGGGGCGACTATGGCTACACCTTC
TRBJ2-3	TRBV6-1	TRBD2	CASSEFLGTSPTQYF	TGTGCCAGCAGTGAATTTCTCGGGACTAGCCCTACGCAGTATTTT
TRBJ2-5	TRBV7-7	NA	CASSPRGGNQETQYF	TGTGCCAGCAGCCCGAGGGGGGGGAACCAAGAGACCCAGTACTTC
TRBJ2-3	TRBV2	TRBD2	CASSEASGVNTDTQYF	TGTGCCAGCAGTGAAGCTAGCGGGGTGAACACAGATACGCAGTATTTT
TRBJ2-3	TRBV5-1	TRBD2	CASSLSSGGGTDTQYF	TGCGCCAGCAGCTTGTCGTCGGGGGGAGGGACAGATACGCAGTATTTT
TRBJ2-5	TRBV5-1	NA	CASSGGQTQETQYF	TGCGCCAGCAGCGGAGGACAGACCCAAGAGACCCAGTACTTC
TRBJ1-6	TRBV10-3	NA	CAISEQGRDNSPLHF	TGTGCCATCAGTGAGCAGGGCAGGGATAATTCACCCCTCCACTTT
TRBJ2-1	TRBV6-6	NA	CASRSGTYNEQFF	TGTGCCAGCAGGAGCGGAACCTACAATGAGCAGTTCTTC
TRBJ2-7	TRBV5-1	TRBD2	CASSFGRSPSGYEQYF	TGCGCCAGCAGCTTCGGCCGTTCCCCTAGCGGCTACGAGCAGTACTTC
TRBJ1-1	TRBV9	NA	CASSVAAGFTEAFF	TGTGCCAGCAGCGTAGCAGCAGGGTTCACTGAAGCTTTCTTT
TRBJ2-1	TRBV29-1	TRBD2	CSVVGTSGSYNEQFF	TGCAGCGTTGTAGGGACTAGCGGCTCCTACAATGAGCAGTTCTTC
TRBJ2-2	TRBV19	TRBD1	CASTGTGTGELFF	TGTGCCAGTACCGGGACAGGGACCGGGGAGCTGTTTTTT
TRBJ1-1	TRBV5-1	NA	CASRPGADTEAFF	TGCGCCAGCAGGCCCGGAGCGGACACTGAAGCTTTCTTT
TRBJ2-1	TRBV7-3	TRBD2	CASSSQLAGVNEQFF	TGTGCCAGCAGCTCCCAACTAGCGGGAGTGAATGAGCAGTTCTTC